A single sample is the source of the 4 T cell receptor beta chains below, sequenced in a study of radiotherapy plus CTLA-4 blockade in lung cancer. Method: immunoSEQ multiplex PCR; TCRdb's copy keeps in-frame clones and lacks some. Seen here are 60,000 to 70,000 clones, around three quarters observed once, and the top ten hold roughly 9.7%. The sample in question was peripheral blood, obtained from a patient treated with radiotherapy plus ipilimumab. The receptors here all came from a human donor with non-small cell lung cancer who had a complete response to radiotherapy plus ipilimumab.

This clone was seen only a few times. V and J are TRBV15 and TRBJ2-7, with TRBD1 matching over 8 bases. This CDR3 has 15 amino acids. Germline loops: CDR1 LNHNV, CDR2 YYDKDF (reference sequence). Unmatched junction bases numbered 5, after V lost 0 bases and J lost 4 bases. CDR3: CATSRDPGGLYEQYF. The DNA for the CDR3 is TGTGCCACCAGCAGAGATCCAGGGGGCCTATACGAGCAGTACTTC. The full variable domain, with the rest looked up from reference TRBV15 and TRBJ2-7, is DAMVIQNPRYQVTQFGKPVTLSCSQTLNHNVMYWYQQKSSQAPKLLFHYYDKDFNNEADTPDNFQSRRPNTSFCFLDIRSPGLGDTAMYLCATSRDPGGLYEQYFGPGTRLTVT.

V gene TRBV30 combines with J gene TRBJ1-6; the match to TRBD1 covers 9 bases. CDR1 is GTSNPN and CDR2 is SVGIG in the germline V gene (reference sequence). J gave up 5 bases and V 5 bases, and 4 bases lay outside the gene matches. The CDR3 loop spans 14 amino acids. The CDR3 spells CAWGTGGNNSPLHF. Written as DNA, the CDR3 is TGTGCCTGGGGAACAGGGGGCAATAATTCACCCCTCCACTTT. Supplemented by reference TRBV30 and TRBJ1-6, the full variable domain reads SQTIHQWPATLVQPVGSPLSLECTVEGTSNPNLYWYRQAAGRGLQLLFYSVGIGQISSEVPQNLSASRPQDRQFILSSKKLLLSDSGFYLCAWGTGGNNSPLHFGNGTRLTVT.

This clone was seen a few times. Other DNA sequences in this sample translate to the same CDR3. The chain recombines TRBV7-2 with TRBJ1-1; D may be TRBD1 (6 bases). The germline V gene encodes CDR1 SGHTA and CDR2 FQGNSA. CDR3 length: 14 amino acids. V was trimmed by 6 bases and J by 5 bases, leaving 16 bases between them. The CDR3 region is CASSPQGRRTEAFF. The CDR3 nucleotides are TGTGCCAGCAGTCCCCAGGGGCGCAGGACTGAAGCTTTCTTT.

A few counts support this clone. In DNA, the CDR3 is TGTGCCAGCAGCCAAGAGACTAGCGGAGGGGAGACCCAGTACTTC. This codes for CASSQETSGGETQYF. The chain has TRBV4-2 and TRBJ2-5; 9 bases are a match to TRBD2. Germline CDR1 and CDR2: LGHNA and YNFKEQ. The CDR3 runs 15 residues. The V segment lost 0 bases and the J segment 5 bases; nucleotides outside the gene matches: 4.